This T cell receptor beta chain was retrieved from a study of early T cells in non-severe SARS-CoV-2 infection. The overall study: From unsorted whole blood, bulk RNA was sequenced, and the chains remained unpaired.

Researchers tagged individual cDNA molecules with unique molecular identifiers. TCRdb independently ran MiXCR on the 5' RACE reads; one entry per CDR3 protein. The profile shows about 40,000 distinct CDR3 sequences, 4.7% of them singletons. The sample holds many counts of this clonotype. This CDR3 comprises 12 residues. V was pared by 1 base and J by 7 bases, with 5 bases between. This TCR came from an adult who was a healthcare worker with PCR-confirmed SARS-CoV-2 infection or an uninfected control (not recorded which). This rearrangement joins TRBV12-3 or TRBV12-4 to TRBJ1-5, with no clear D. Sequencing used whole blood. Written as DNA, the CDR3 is TGTGCCAGCAGTTTAGGTGGGCAGCCCCAGCATTTT. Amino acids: CASSLGGQPQHF.